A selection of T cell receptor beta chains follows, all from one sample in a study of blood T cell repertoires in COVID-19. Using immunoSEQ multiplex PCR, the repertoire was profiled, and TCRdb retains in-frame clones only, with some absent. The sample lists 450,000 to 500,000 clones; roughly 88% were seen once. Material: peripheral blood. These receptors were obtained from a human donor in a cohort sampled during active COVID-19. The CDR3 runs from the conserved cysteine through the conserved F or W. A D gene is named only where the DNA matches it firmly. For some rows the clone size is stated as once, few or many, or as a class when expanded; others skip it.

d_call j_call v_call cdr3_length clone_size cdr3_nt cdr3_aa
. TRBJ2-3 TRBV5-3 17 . TGTGCCAGAAGCTCCTTTAAGGGACTTTTTTGCACAGATACGCAGTATTTT CARSSFKGLFCTDTQYF
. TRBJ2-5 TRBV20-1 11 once TGCAGTGCTAGCGGGCAAGAGACCCAGTACTTC CSASGQETQYF
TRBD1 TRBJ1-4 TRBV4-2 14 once TGTGCCAGCAGCCAAGGGGGGGACAGTGAAAAACTGTTTTTT CASSQGGDSEKLFF
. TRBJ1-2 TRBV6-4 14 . TGTGCCAGCAGTGACTCCGGAGGGAACTATGGCTACACCTTC CASSDSGGNYGYTF
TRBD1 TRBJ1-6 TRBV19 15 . TGTGCCAGTATGACGAGACAGGGTCTTAATTCACCCCTCCACTTT CASMTRQGLNSPLHF
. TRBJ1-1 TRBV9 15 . TGTGCCAGCAGCGTAGGCCAGGGATGGAACACTGAAGCTTTCTTT CASSVGQGWNTEAFF
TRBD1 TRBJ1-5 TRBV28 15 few TGTGCCAGCAGCCCGACAGGGGCTGACAATCAGCCCCAGCATTTT CASSPTGADNQPQHF
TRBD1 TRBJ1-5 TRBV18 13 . TGTGCCAGCTCATCGACAGGGGGACAGCCCCAGCATTTT CASSSTGGQPQHF
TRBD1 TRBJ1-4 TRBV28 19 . TGTGCCAGCAGTTTTCCGGGGGACAGGGGGCTTCAGAATATGAAAAAACTGTTTTTT CASSFPGDRGLQNMKKLFF
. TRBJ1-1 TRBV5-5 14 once TGTGCCAGCAGCTTGGACAGGGTACGCACTGAAGCTTTCTTT CASSLDRVRTEAFF
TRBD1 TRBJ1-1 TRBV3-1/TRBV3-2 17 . TGTGCCAGCAGCCTCCCCGGGACAGGGAACATGAACACTGAAGCTTTCTTT CASSLPGTGNMNTEAFF
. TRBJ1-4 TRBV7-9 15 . TGTGCCAGCAGCTTGGGGGACTTCAATAATGAAAAACTGTTTTTT CASSLGDFNNEKLFF
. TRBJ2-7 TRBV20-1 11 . TGCAGTGCCCCGCCGGAGTACGAGCAGTACTTC CSAPPEYEQYF
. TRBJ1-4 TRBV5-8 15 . TGTGCCAGCAGCTTCGGTCGGGGACTGACTGAAAAACTGTTTTTT CASSFGRGLTEKLFF
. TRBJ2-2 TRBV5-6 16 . TGTGCCAGCAGCCCAGGGCGCGAAACTTTCCACGGGGAGCTGTTTTTT CASSPGRETFHGELFF
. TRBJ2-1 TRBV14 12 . TGTGCCAGCAGTCCCCGGGACAATGAGCAGTTCTTC CASSPRDNEQFF
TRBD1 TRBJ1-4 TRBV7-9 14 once TGTGCCAGCAGCGGTGACAGGGCTAATGAAAAACTGTTTTTT CASSGDRANEKLFF
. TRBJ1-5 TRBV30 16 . TGTGCCTGGAGTGCGCCCCCGGGACACCCCAATCAGCCCCAGCATTTT CAWSAPPGHPNQPQHF
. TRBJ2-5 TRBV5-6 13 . TGTGCCAGCAGCTTTAAGCGGTTAGAGACCCAGTACTTC CASSFKRLETQYF
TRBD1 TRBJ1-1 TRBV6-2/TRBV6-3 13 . TGTGCCAGCAGTTACCGACAGGGGGGAGAAGCTTTCTTT CASSYRQGGEAFF
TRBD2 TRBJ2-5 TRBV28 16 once TGTGCCAGCAGCCAGACTAGATCTGTAGCGGGAGAGACCCAGTACTTC CASSQTRSVAGETQYF
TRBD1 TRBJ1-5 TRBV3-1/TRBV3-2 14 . TGTGCCAGCAGCGGGACAGGGGGCAATCAGCCCCAGCATTTT CASSGTGGNQPQHF
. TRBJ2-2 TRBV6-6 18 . TGTGCCAGCAGTCCCTCCCCGGCTAGCGCCTCGGGAACCGGGGAGCTGTTTTTT CASSPSPASASGTGELFF
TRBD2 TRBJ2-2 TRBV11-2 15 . TGTGCCAGCAGCTTCAGGGAGGGAAACACCGGGGAGCTGTTTTTT CASSFREGNTGELFF
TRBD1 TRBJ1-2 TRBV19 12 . TGTGCCAGTATGACAGGGAACTATGGCTACACCTTC CASMTGNYGYTF
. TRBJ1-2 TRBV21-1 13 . TGTGCCAGCAGCAATGCGGGGGACTATGGCTACACCTTC CASSNAGDYGYTF
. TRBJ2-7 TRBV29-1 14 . TGCAGCGTTGAAGGACAGACCAGCTCCTACGAGCAGTACTTC CSVEGQTSSYEQYF
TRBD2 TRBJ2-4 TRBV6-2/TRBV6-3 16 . TGTGCCAGCAGTCAGAGACTAGCGGGAGAAAAAAACATTCAGTACTTC CASSQRLAGEKNIQYF
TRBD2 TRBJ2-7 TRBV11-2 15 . TGTGCCAGCAGCCTCCTAGCGGGAGGAGGGTACGAGCAGTACTTC CASSLLAGGGYEQYF
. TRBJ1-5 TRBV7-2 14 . TGTGCCAGCAGCGCGAATAGAGGCAATCAGCCCCAGCATTTT CASSANRGNQPQHF
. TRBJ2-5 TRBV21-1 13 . TGTGCCAGCAGAACACCCAAACCAGAGACCCAGTACTTC CASRTPKPETQYF
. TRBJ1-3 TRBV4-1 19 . TGCGCCAGCAGCCAAGATCGGCCGGGGGGGACTTACTCTGGAAACACCATATATTTT CASSQDRPGGTYSGNTIYF
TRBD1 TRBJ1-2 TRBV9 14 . TGTGCCAGCAGCGTAGGGACAGGGAGGGGTGGCTACACCTTC CASSVGTGRGGYTF
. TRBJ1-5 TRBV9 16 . TGTGCCAGCAGCGAGGGAGGGGGTGGTAGCAATCAGCCCCAGCATTTT CASSEGGGGSNQPQHF
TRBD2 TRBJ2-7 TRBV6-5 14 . TGTGCCAGCAGCTTACTAGCGGGAGGCTACGAGCAGTACTTC CASSLLAGGYEQYF
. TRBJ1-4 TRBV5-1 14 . TGCGCCAGCAGCTTGGGCAGGGCAAATGAAAAACTGTTTTTT CASSLGRANEKLFF
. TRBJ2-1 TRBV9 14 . TGTGCCAGCAGCGTAGGGGGGCCCCCCAATGAGCAGTTCTTC CASSVGGPPNEQFF
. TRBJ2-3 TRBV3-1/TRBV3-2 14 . TGTGCCAGCAGCCAAGGCTATGGCACAGATACGCAGTATTTT CASSQGYGTDTQYF
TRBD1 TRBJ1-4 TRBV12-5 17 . TGTGCTAGTGGACTTAATGACAGGGGTCCCACTAATGAAAAACTGTTTTTT CASGLNDRGPTNEKLFF
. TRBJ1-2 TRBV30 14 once TGTGCCTGCCTACCCAAAGGACAGTTTTATGGCTACACCTTC CACLPKGQFYGYTF
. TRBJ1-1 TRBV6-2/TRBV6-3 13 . TGTGCCAGCAGTTACTCGAGTTACACTGAAGCTTTCTTT CASSYSSYTEAFF
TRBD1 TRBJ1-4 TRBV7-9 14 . TGTGCCAGCAGCCCCCCGGGACAGCCAGAAAAACTGTTTTTT CASSPPGQPEKLFF
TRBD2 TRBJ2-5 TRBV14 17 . TGTGCCAGCAGCCAAGAATTGAGTAGCGGGAGGGCTGAGACCCAGTACTTC CASSQELSSGRAETQYF
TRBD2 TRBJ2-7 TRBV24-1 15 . TGTGCCACCAGTGACCCTAGCGGAAGCTCCTACGAGCAGTACTTC CATSDPSGSSYEQYF
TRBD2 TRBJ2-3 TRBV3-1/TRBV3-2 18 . TGTGCCAGCAGCCAAGATGTGCCAAGCGGGGCTAGCACAGATACGCAGTATTTT CASSQDVPSGASTDTQYF
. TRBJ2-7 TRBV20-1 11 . TGCAGTGCTAGAAAGAGCTACGAGCAGTACTTC CSARKSYEQYF
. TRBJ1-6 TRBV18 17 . TGTGCCAGCTCACCAGACAGGTCTAGTACCTATAATTCACCCCTCCACTTT CASSPDRSSTYNSPLHF
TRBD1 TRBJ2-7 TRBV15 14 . TGTGCCACCAGCAGAGGGGACAGGCCCTACGAGCAGTACTTC CATSRGDRPYEQYF
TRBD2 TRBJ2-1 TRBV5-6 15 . TGTGCCAGCACCTTCAGCGGGAGGGCCTACGCTGAGCAGTTCTTC CASTFSGRAYAEQFF
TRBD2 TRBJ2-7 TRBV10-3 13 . TGTGCCGCTGGGACTAGCTGGGGCTACGAGCAGTACTTC CAAGTSWGYEQYF
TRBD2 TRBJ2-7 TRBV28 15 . TGTGCCAGCAGTCCCCGACTAGCGGGAGCCGTCGAGCAGTACTTC CASSPRLAGAVEQYF
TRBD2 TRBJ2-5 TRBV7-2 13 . TGTGCCAGCAGCTTGCGGGAGGAAGAGACCCAGTACTTC CASSLREEETQYF
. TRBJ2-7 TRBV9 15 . TGTGCCAGCAGCCCCGGGGTGGCGCCCGGATACGAGCAGTACTTC CASSPGVAPGYEQYF
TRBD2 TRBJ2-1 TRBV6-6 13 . TGTGCCATTCTGGATAGCGGGAGCTATGAGCAGTTCTTC CAILDSGSYEQFF
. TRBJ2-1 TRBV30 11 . TGTGCCTGGAGTGTACTCGGGGGGCAGTTCTTC CAWSVLGGQFF
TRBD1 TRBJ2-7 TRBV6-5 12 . TGTGCCAGCAGGACAGGGGGGGACGAGCAGTACTTC CASRTGGDEQYF